What follows is one T cell receptor beta chain and its context. CDR1 and CDR2 from the germline V gene are MRHNA and SNTAGT. This CDR3 is built from 15 residues. Germline trimming cut 4 bases from V and 6 bases from J; bases unmatched to any gene: 8. These data originate in a study of blood T cell repertoires in COVID-19. Looking at the study overall: T cells, B-cell-depleted T cells, or PBMCs provided the cDNA or gDNA that served as material.

The data were produced by immunoSEQ multiplex PCR, yet TCRdb's version contains in-frame clones alone and is incomplete. Of just over 300,000 clones listed, around 87% are singletons. Sequencing input: PBMCs or T cells enriched from blood (not recorded which). The rearrangement joins TRBV6-4 to TRBJ2-3; 9 nucleotides agree with TRBD2. The source of this sequence is a woman aged 18-29 years with acute COVID-19. CDR3 DNA: TGTGCCAGCAGTGCCTTTAGCGGGAGCGGGGATACGCAGTATTTT. Residues: CASSAFSGSGDTQYF.